This T cell receptor (beta chain) was sequenced during a study of blood T cell repertoires in COVID-19. Study-wide background: Sample material is recorded as cDNA or gDNA derived from T cells, B-cell-depleted T cells, or PBMCs.

The CDR3 consists of 15 residues. Germline CDR1 is SNHLY and CDR2 is FYNNEI. Trimming pared 7 bases from V and 7 bases from J, leaving 22 bases between. Per the original methods: Estimates of nucleated cell counts were drawn from the amplification of reference gene primers. Assay used: immunoSEQ multiplex PCR; TCRdb lists only in-frame clones, some missing. Clone size and the V and J calls come from that table; the DNA yielded D and trimming. The table lists under 150,000 clones, over 80% of them singletons. This rearrangement joins TRBV2 to TRBJ2-5; maybe TRBD2 (5 bases). The source of this sequence is a man aged 50-60 years with active COVID-19. The source material was peripheral blood. CDR3 nucleotides: TGTGCCAGCATAGCGACCTCATCCCTTTCACGGACCCAGTACTTC. It translates to CASIATSSLSRTQYF.